The TCR beta chain under discussion was sequenced for a study of PD-1 blockade in mismatch repair-deficient tumors. Study overall: Enrolled about 2013-2017, patients had progressing, pretreated mismatch repair-deficient cancers of about a dozen types.

The CDR3 sequence is 17 residues long. Germline values: CDR1 LGHNA, CDR2 YNFKEQ. Between the trimmed V and J ends, which lost 4 bases and 5 bases, there was a span of 23 bases. Note on this clone: No antigen is known for it.

Here immunoSEQ multiplex PCR was the method, and the copy in TCRdb shows in-frame clones only, minus some. Altogether roughly 40,000 clones are present, about 85% being singletons, with the ten largest covering about 4%. Mismatch repair deficiency was confirmed in all patients, by PCR or immunohistochemistry. The study's findings and limits: Tumor-resident clones, often undetectable pretreatment in blood, expanded then contracted after pembrolizumab.

This clonotype was sampled from an adult with mismatch repair-deficient cancer. The chain joins TRBV4-2 to TRBJ2-5, with TRBD2 as a possible D gene (6 bases). The source was peripheral blood, collected less than 95 weeks after starting pembrolizumab. The CDR3 reads CASSREDWASAGETQYF. In nucleotides, the CDR3 is TGTGCCAGCAGCCGAGAAGATTGGGCTAGCGCAGGGGAGACCCAGTACTTC.